The rows below give T cell receptor beta chains drawn from one sample of a study of T cell responses to AZD1222 COVID-19 vaccine. Repertoires were generated with immunoSEQ multiplex PCR, while TCRdb's copy carries only in-frame clones and drops some. Counted here are fewer than 150,000 clones, approximately 92% occurring once; the ten biggest clones make up roughly 7.1%. The sequencing here drew on peripheral blood, taken 28 days after the second AZD1222 dose. The receptors stem from an adult who received the AZD1222 COVID-19 vaccine. Both conserved end residues are part of each CDR3. The order of the fields is V gene, D gene, clone size, J gene, CDR3 DNA, CDR3 protein. The D gene is left open where the match is weak. Expanded clones are given a class, and other clones once, few, many or no size at all.

V gene: TRBV25-1; D gene: NA; clone size: NA; J gene: TRBJ2-1; CDR3 DNA: TGTGCCAGCAGTTTCTACAATGAGCAGTTCTTC; CDR3 protein: CASSFYNEQFF
V gene: TRBV28; D gene: NA; clone size: NA; J gene: TRBJ1-4; CDR3 DNA: TGTGCCAGCAGTTTAGGGATCTACTGGAGGGGAAATGAAAAACTGTTTTTT; CDR3 protein: CASSLGIYWRGNEKLFF
V gene: TRBV28; D gene: NA; clone size: NA; J gene: TRBJ1-1; CDR3 DNA: TGTGCCAGCAGTTCCCAGGCGGGGTTCTCGGAAGCTTTCTTT; CDR3 protein: CASSSQAGFSEAFF
V gene: TRBV27; D gene: TRBD1; clone size: NA; J gene: TRBJ1-2; CDR3 DNA: TGTGCCAGCAGTTGGGCTGCGGGACAGGGGGCAGTTGGCTACACCTTC; CDR3 protein: CASSWAAGQGAVGYTF
V gene: TRBV6-1; D gene: NA; clone size: NA; J gene: TRBJ1-2; CDR3 DNA: TGTGCCAGCAGTGAATTCCCGGGGGAGGGCGGCTATGGCTACACCTTC; CDR3 protein: CASSEFPGEGGYGYTF
V gene: TRBV28; D gene: TRBD1; clone size: NA; J gene: TRBJ2-2; CDR3 DNA: TGTGCCAGCAGTTTAGGGACAGGGTCGGCCGGGGAGCTGTTTTTT; CDR3 protein: CASSLGTGSAGELFF
V gene: TRBV28; D gene: NA; clone size: once; J gene: TRBJ1-1; CDR3 DNA: TGTGCCAGCTTCCCGTTTTTTGGCACTGAAGCTTTCTTT; CDR3 protein: CASFPFFGTEAFF
V gene: TRBV6-2/TRBV6-3; D gene: NA; clone size: NA; J gene: TRBJ2-3; CDR3 DNA: TGTGCCAGCAGCTCCGGCCTCCCTCAGTATTTT; CDR3 protein: CASSSGLPQYF
V gene: TRBV29-1; D gene: NA; clone size: NA; J gene: TRBJ2-1; CDR3 DNA: TGCAGCGTTGAAGAAGGAGTAGGGGGAGAGCAGTTCTTC; CDR3 protein: CSVEEGVGGEQFF
V gene: TRBV10-3; D gene: NA; clone size: NA; J gene: TRBJ2-3; CDR3 DNA: TGTGCCATCAGCGATCGGGATACGCAGTATTTT; CDR3 protein: CAISDRDTQYF
V gene: TRBV28; D gene: NA; clone size: NA; J gene: TRBJ1-6; CDR3 DNA: TGTGCCAGCAGTTTGATGCTCTATGGCAGGGAGGATTCACCCCTCCACTTT; CDR3 protein: CASSLMLYGREDSPLHF
V gene: TRBV28; D gene: NA; clone size: NA; J gene: TRBJ2-4; CDR3 DNA: TGTGCCAGCAGTTTGTTCGGGATTACGGCCAAAAACATTCAGTACTTC; CDR3 protein: CASSLFGITAKNIQYF
V gene: TRBV5-4; D gene: NA; clone size: few; J gene: TRBJ2-1; CDR3 DNA: TGTGCCAGCAGCCGGAACAACGACAATGAGCAGTTCTTC; CDR3 protein: CASSRNNDNEQFF
V gene: TRBV18; D gene: NA; clone size: NA; J gene: TRBJ2-2; CDR3 DNA: TGTGCCAGCAATGGGCAGAGAGACACCGGGGAGCTGTTTTTT; CDR3 protein: CASNGQRDTGELFF
V gene: TRBV27; D gene: NA; clone size: once; J gene: TRBJ2-1; CDR3 DNA: TGTGCCAGCAGTTCCTCCGACAGTGAGCAGTTCTTC; CDR3 protein: CASSSSDSEQFF
V gene: TRBV7-2; D gene: TRBD1; clone size: few; J gene: TRBJ2-7; CDR3 DNA: TGTGCCAGCAGCTCGGACAGGGCCTCCTACGAGCAGTACTTC; CDR3 protein: CASSSDRASYEQYF